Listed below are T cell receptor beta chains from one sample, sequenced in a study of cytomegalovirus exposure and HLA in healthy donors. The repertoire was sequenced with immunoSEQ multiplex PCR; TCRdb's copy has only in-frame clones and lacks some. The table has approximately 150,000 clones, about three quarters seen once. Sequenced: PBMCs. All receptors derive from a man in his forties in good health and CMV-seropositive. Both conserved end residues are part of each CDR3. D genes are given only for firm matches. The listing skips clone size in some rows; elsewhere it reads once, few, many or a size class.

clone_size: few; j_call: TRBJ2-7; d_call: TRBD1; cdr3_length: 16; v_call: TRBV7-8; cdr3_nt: TGTGCCAGCAGCCCGACTGGACAGGGGTCCAGCTACGAGCAGTACTTC; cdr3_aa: CASSPTGQGSSYEQYF
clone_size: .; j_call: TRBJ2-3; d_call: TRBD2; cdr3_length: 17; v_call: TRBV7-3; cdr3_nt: TGTGCCAGCAGCTTGCTAGCGGGAGCGCCGGGGGGAGATACGCAGTATTTT; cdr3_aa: CASSLLAGAPGGDTQYF
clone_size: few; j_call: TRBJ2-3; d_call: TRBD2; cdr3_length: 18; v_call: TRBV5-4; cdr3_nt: TGTGCCAGCAGCCGGGGACTAGCGGGAGGGCAGAGCACAGATACGCAGTATTTT; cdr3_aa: CASSRGLAGGQSTDTQYF
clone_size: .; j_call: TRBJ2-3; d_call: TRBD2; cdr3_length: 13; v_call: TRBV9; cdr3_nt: TGTGCCAGCAGCATAGCGGGTAAAGATACGCAGTATTTT; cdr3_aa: CASSIAGKDTQYF
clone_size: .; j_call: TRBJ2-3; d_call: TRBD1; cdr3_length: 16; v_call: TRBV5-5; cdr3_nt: TGTGCCAGCAGCTCGACAACCGGGACAGGAATTTTGGGGCAGTATTTT; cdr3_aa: CASSSTTGTGILGQYF
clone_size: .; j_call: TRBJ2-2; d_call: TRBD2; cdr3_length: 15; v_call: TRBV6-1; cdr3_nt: TGTGCCATTCAATTAGCGGGAGGGCGGAACCGGGAGCTGTTTTTT; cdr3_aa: CAIQLAGGRNRELFF
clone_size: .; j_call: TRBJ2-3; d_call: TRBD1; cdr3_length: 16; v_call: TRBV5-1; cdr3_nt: TGCGCCAGCAGCACCGGGACAGGGGAGGGCACAGATACGCAGTATTTT; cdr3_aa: CASSTGTGEGTDTQYF
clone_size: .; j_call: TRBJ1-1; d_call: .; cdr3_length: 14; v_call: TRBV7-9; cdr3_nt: TGTGCCAGCAGCTTAGAGACAGAAACCACTGAAGCTTTCTTT; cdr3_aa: CASSLETETTEAFF
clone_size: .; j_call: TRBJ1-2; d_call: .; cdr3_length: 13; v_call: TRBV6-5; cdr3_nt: TGTGCCAGCAGTTACTCGGGGGGGTATGGCTACACCTTC; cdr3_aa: CASSYSGGYGYTF
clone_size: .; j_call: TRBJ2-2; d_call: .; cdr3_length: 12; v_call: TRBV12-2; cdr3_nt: TGTGCAAGTCGCCCGGGGGTCGGGGAGCTGTTTTTT; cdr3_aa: CASRPGVGELFF
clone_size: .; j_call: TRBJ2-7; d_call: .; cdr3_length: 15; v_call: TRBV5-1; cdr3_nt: TGCGCCAGCAGCTTGGTACCAGGGAAGTCCTACGAGCAGTACTTC; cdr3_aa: CASSLVPGKSYEQYF
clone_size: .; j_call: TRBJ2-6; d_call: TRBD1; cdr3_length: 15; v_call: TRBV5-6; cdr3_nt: TGTGCCAGCAGCCGTAGGGGGCAAGGGGCCAACGTCCTGACTTTC; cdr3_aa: CASSRRGQGANVLTF
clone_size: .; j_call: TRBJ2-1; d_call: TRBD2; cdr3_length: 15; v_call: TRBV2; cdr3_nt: TGTGCCAGCAGTGTCGCGGGGGGCGTCGACAATGAGCAGTTCTTC; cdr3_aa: CASSVAGGVDNEQFF
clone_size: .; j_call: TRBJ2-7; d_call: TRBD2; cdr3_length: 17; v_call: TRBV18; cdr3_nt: TGTGCCAGCTCACCACCGGGAACTAGCGACGCATCCTACGAGCAGTACTTC; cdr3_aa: CASSPPGTSDASYEQYF
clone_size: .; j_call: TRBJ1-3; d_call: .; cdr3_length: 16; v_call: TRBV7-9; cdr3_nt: TGTGCCAGCAGCGACCGGGCGGGCAGCTCTGGAAACACCATATATTTT; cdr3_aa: CASSDRAGSSGNTIYF
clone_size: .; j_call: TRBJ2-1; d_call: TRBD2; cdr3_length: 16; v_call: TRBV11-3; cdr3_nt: TGTGCCAGCAGCCCGCCGGGACTAGCGAGAAACAATGAGCAGTTCTTC; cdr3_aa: CASSPPGLARNNEQFF
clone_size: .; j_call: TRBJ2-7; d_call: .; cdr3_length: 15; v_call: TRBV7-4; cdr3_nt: TGTGCCAGCAGCTTAGTGGGCCAGGGCCAGTACGAGCAGTACTTC; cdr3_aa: CASSLVGQGQYEQYF
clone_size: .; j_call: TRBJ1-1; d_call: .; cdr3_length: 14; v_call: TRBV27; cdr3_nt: TGTGCCAGCAGTGGGGCGGGGATGAACACTGAAGCTTTCTTT; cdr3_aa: CASSGAGMNTEAFF
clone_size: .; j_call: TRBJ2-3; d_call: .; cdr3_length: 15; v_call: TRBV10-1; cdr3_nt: TGCGCCAGCAGTTCACGCAGGGGTAGCACAGATACGCAGTATTTT; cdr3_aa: CASSSRRGSTDTQYF
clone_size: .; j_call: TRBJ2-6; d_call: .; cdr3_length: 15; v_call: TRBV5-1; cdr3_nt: TGCGCCAGCAGCGAGACTGCGTCTGGGGCCAACGTCCTGACTTTC; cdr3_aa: CASSETASGANVLTF
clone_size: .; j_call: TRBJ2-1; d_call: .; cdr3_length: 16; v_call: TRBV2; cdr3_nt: TGTGCCAGCGGTCGCGGGGGGACAGGGTATTACAATGAGCAGTTCTTC; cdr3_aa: CASGRGGTGYYNEQFF